This TCR beta chain was recovered during a study of blood T cell repertoires in COVID-19. In the study overall: The United States, Italy and Spain were the sources of the acute and convalescent COVID-19 samples. PBMCs, B-cell-depleted T cells, or T cells were the source of the cDNA or gDNA that made up the material.

As originally analysed: Amplification with reference gene primers provided the estimates of nucleated cell counts. Sequenced by immunoSEQ multiplex PCR; TCRdb stores in-frame clones only, minus some. The DNA gave D and trimming, while V, J and clone size come from that table. The sample has about 60,000 clones, approximately 85% seen once. The sample was peripheral blood. The receptor was derived from a human donor in a cohort sampled during active COVID-19.

The CDR3 DNA reads as TGTGCCAGCAGCCGAGGGAGAGGGAGCGGGGCCTCGGGAGATACGCAGTATTTT. Residues: CASSRGRGSGASGDTQYF. This chain connects TRBV7-8 to TRBJ2-3, with TRBD2 matching 7 bases. There are 18 residues in the CDR3. The V gene's germline CDR1 is SGHVS and CDR2 FQNEAQ. Germline trimming cut 5 bases from V and 5 bases from J; bases unmatched to any gene: 19.